This T cell receptor (beta chain) was retrieved from a study of CD8+CD57+ T cells in acquired aplastic anemia. Losses at the gene ends were 3 bases for V and 3 bases for J; bases not matched to a gene: 5. This CDR3 region has 13 residues. Germline V gene data show CDR1 as DFQATT and CDR2 as SNEGSKA (reference sequence). This clonotype was observed once. Genomic DNA provided the template from which TCR beta VDJ and CDR3 profiles were obtained. In TCRdb, the reads were re-called with MiXCR into one record per CDR3 protein. The table lists 200,000 to 250,000 distinct CDR3 sequences, about 59% of them singletons.

This TCR was recovered from a human donor in good health. The chain couples TRBV20-1 to TRBJ2-7; TRBD1 matches 7 bases. The source material was sorted CD4+, CD8+, or CD8+CD57+ T cells (not recorded which) from PBMCs. The CDR3 sequence: CSARARDSYEQYF. In DNA form, the CDR3 reads TGCAGTGCTAGGGCACGGGACAGCTACGAGCAGTACTTC.